This T cell receptor (beta chain) was sequenced in a study of T cell responses to AZD1222 COVID-19 vaccine. As to this clone: Its antigen is still unknown.

TCRdb keeps only in-frame clones here, not all; method: immunoSEQ multiplex PCR. The profile shows tens of thousands of clones, 80% to 90% of them singletons. This CDR3 contains 14 residues. Per germline, CDR1 KGHSH and CDR2 LQKENI. V was clipped by 0 bases and J by 4 bases, with 9 bases between them. Study-level results: Close to half of all spike-specific TCRs reportedly target regions of the variants that are unmutated. Baseline serostatus was positive in only six AZD1222 recipients.

This chain connects TRBV18 to TRBJ1-2; D is perhaps TRBD1 (5 bases). The material was peripheral blood, obtained 28 days after the second AZD1222 dose. This TCR came from an adult who received the AZD1222 COVID-19 vaccine. The CDR3 nucleotides read TGTGCCAGCTCACCACCGGGGGTCCCCTATGGCTACACCTTC. Amino acids: CASSPPGVPYGYTF.